A single sample is the source of the 3 T cell receptor beta chains below, sequenced in a study of beta chain features in type 1 diabetes. Findings and caveats of the study: For Type 1 diabetes patients, all four CD4+ subsets carried TCRB CDR3s that were moderately but significantly shorter.

These receptors are not linked to any known antigen. TCRB transcripts that were expressed got sequenced, as all of the isolated RNA had been reverse transcribed. Data came from immunoSEQ multiplex PCR; TCRdb stores just in-frame clones and leaves some out. The table has under 300,000 clones, roughly 22% seen once. Sequencing input: naive CD4+ T cells from blood. The receptors derive from a woman aged 40 to 50 with type 1 diabetes.

The chain couples TRBV9 to TRBJ1-6, with 11 bases identical to TRBD1. This CDR3 has 15 amino acids. The junction had 3 bases not matched to a gene; V was cut back by 0 bases and J by 10 bases. Per germline, CDR1 SGDLS and CDR2 YYNGEE. The CDR3 coding sequence is TGTGCCAGCAGCGTAGGGACAGGGGGCGTCTCACCCCTCCACTTT. This sequence encodes CASSVGTGGVSPLHF.

This rearrangement joins TRBV5-1 to TRBJ2-5; 7 positions agree with TRBD1. Germline V gene sequence: CDR1 SGHRS, CDR2 YFSETQ. There are 14 residues in the CDR3. The V gene end was trimmed by 4 bases and the J gene end by 0 bases; junction bases not matched to a gene: 3. CDR3 protein: CASSLQGNQETQYF. The CDR3 nucleotides are TGCGCCAGCAGCCTACAGGGGAACCAAGAGACCCAGTACTTC.

The rearrangement uses TRBV4-2 and TRBJ1-1; D may be TRBD1 (5 bases). This CDR3 spans 15 amino acids. The V and J ends lost 9 bases and 0 bases respectively, with 17 bases between them. Germline V lookup: CDR1 LGHNA, CDR2 YNFKEQ. CDR3 coding DNA: TGTGCCAGTCAGGGCGTTTCGGACATGAACACTGAAGCTTTCTTT. It codes for CASQGVSDMNTEAFF.